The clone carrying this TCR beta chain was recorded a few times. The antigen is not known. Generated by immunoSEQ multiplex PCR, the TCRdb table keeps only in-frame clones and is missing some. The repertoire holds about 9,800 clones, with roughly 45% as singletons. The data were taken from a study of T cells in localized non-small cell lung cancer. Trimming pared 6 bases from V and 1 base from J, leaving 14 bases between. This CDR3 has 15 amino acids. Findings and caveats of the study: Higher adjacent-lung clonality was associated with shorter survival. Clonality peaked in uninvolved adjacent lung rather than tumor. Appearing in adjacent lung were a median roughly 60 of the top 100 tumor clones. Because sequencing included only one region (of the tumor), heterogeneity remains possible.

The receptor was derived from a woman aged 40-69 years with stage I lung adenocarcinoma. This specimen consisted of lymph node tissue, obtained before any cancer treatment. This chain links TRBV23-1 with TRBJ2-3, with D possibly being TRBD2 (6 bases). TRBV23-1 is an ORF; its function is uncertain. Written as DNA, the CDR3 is TGCGCCAGCAGCCTCGGGGGAGGAGGCACAGATACGCAGTATTTT. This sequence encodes CASSLGGGGTDTQYF.